Described below is a single T cell receptor beta chain sequence and its context. The antigen is unknown. Produced via immunoSEQ multiplex PCR; TCRdb's table is partial and in-frame only. Found here are around 150,000 clones, 85% to 95% of them singletons; the top ten hold approximately 6.9%. These data originate in a study of T cell responses to AZD1222 COVID-19 vaccine. Study conclusions and caveats: Researchers report vaccine-associated CD4 TCRs spanning spike, with dominance at 160-218 and 743-854. Unmutated regions of variants are reportedly targeted by nearly half of spike-specific TCRs.

The sample in question was peripheral blood, obtained 28 days after the second AZD1222 dose. The receptor comes from an adult who received the AZD1222 COVID-19 vaccine.

The DNA of the CDR3 is TGTGCCAGCAGCTTATTAGTCTCCTACGAGCAGTACTTC. As protein: CASSLLVSYEQYF. The chain joins TRBV7-8 to TRBJ2-7, with no clear D. V lost 2 bases and J 0 bases, leaving 5 bases between the germline ends. Germline CDR1 and CDR2: SGHVS and FQNEAQ. This CDR3 region has 13 residues.